These 23 T cell receptor beta chains share one sample of origin, sequenced in a study of T cells after yellow fever vaccination. TCRdb used MiXCR to reprocess the 5' RACE reads, holding one entry per CDR3 protein. Of about 310,000 distinct CDR3 sequences in the sample, around 3.6% were seen once. Sequenced material: PBMCs, taken on the day of the yellow fever booster vaccination. Every receptor here comes from a man aged 18 to 35 who received the YFV17D yellow fever vaccine.

This clonotype was observed a few times. A junction end diverges from the germline sequence, so it may reflect a read error. The chain recombines TRBV7-7 with TRBJ2-3; 7 bases fit TRBD2. The CDR3 runs 15 residues. From germline, CDR1 is SSHAT and CDR2 FNYEAQ (reference sequence). CDR3 residues: CASSLGGYSTDTQYF. The CDR3 bases are TGTGCTAGCAGCCTCGGGGGGTACAGCACAGATACGCAGTATTTT.

At least ten counts were recorded for this clonotype. The chain links TRBV20-1 to TRBJ2-7, with 7 positions matching TRBD1. The CDR3 contains 14 residues. V lost 8 bases and J lost 4; bases outside the gene matches: 14. Germline assignment: CDR1 DFQATT and CDR2 SNEGSKA (reference sequence). The CDR3 here is CSPYRGGGRYEQYF. The DNA for the CDR3 is TGCAGTCCTTACAGAGGGGGCGGAAGATACGAGCAGTACTTC.

This clonotype was counted at least ten times. The chain employs TRBV6-5 and TRBJ2-7; TRBD1 is a possible D gene (5 bases). Trimming pared 10 bases from V and 5 bases from J, leaving 12 bases between. Germline CDR1 is MNHEY and CDR2 is SVGAGI. This CDR3 comprises 11 residues. CDR3 DNA: TGTGCCACCGACAGTCACCACGAGCAGTACTTC. Protein sequence: CATDSHHEQYF.

This clonotype was counted only a few times. The chain employs TRBV29-1 and TRBJ2-5; TRBD1 might be the D (5 bases). The CDR3 is 12 amino acids. Germline-derived CDR1 and CDR2 are SQVTM and ANQGSEA. V lost 4 bases and J lost 2, with 8 bases in between. CDR3 sequence reads: CSVGQIQETQYF. In nucleotides, the CDR3 is TGCAGCGTTGGACAGATACAAGAGACCCAGTACTTC.

This clonotype was seen at least ten times. This chain joins TRBV7-8 and TRBJ2-2; no clear D gene. The CDR3 spans 17 residues. The germline V gene encodes CDR1 SGHVS and CDR2 FQNEAQ. The V end was cut by 5 bases, the J end by 3 bases, with 19 bases between. The CDR3, as DNA: TGTGCCAGCAGCCACCTAGGCGGCCCCCTTTACACCGGGGAGCTGTTTTTT. It specifies CASSHLGGPLYTGELFF.

This clonotype was recorded at least ten times. The CDR3 DNA reads TGCAGTGCTAGACCCCAGGGCAGTCCGGCAGATACGCAGTATTTT. It translates to CSARPQGSPADTQYF. The chain uses TRBV20-1 and TRBJ2-3, with a possible D match to TRBD1 (5 bases). This CDR3 region has 15 residues. Germline loops: CDR1 DFQATT, CDR2 SNEGSKA (reference sequence). V was trimmed by 2 bases and J by 4 bases, leaving 16 bases between them.

This clonotype showed up many times. The J gene is TRBJ2-5, the V gene TRBV5-1, with 8 bases aligning to TRBD2. The CDR3 sequence is 16 residues long. Germline V gene data show CDR1 as SGHRS and CDR2 as YFSETQ. The junction had 11 bases not matched to a gene; V was cut back by 0 bases and J by 7 bases. For the CDR3, the DNA is TGCGCCAGCAGCTTGGGCCTGTCGGGGGGGTTAATGACCCAGTACTTC. Amino acid sequence: CASSLGLSGGLMTQYF.

V gene TRBV7-9 combines with J gene TRBJ1-3, with a weak D call TRBD1 (5 bases). V lost 6 bases and J lost 2, with 14 bases in between. The CDR3 extends over 15 amino acids. Germline assignment: CDR1 SEHNR and CDR2 FQNEAQ (reference sequence). CDR3 sequence: CASRPSGAAGNTIYF. CDR3 DNA: TGTGCCAGCAGGCCCAGTGGGGCAGCTGGAAACACCATATATTTT.

This clonotype was detected many times. V gene TRBV12-3 or TRBV12-4 combines with J gene TRBJ1-5; D gene uncertain. Trimming removed 3 bases at V and 8 bases at J, with 11 bases between. The CDR3 runs to 13 residues. CDR3 in amino acids: CASSLGRVEPQHF. The CDR3 coding sequence is TGTGCCAGCAGTTTGGGTAGGGTGGAGCCCCAGCATTTT.

The gene calls are TRBV25-1 and TRBJ2-3; a possible D gene is TRBD2 (5 bases). The CDR3 is 15 residues long. The germline V gene encodes CDR1 MGHDK and CDR2 SYGVNS. Trimming removed 3 bases at V and 6 bases at J, with 16 bases between. In DNA form, the CDR3 reads TGTGCCAGCAGTGACCTTCGGGGTACGGCGGATACGCAGTATTTT. Translation gives CASSDLRGTADTQYF.

The chain couples TRBV7-8 to TRBJ2-7; no clear D gene. The CDR3 contains 13 residues. Germline V gene data show CDR1 as SGHVS and CDR2 as FQNEAQ. V lost 1 base to trimming and J lost 3 bases, with 7 bases between them. The CDR3 sequence is CASSLVTDYEQYV. The CDR3 nucleotides are TGTGCCAGCAGCTTAGTAACAGACTACGAGCAGTACGTC.

This clonotype was seen at least ten times. The V call is TRBV7-8, the J call TRBJ2-5; perhaps D is TRBD1 or TRBD2 (5 bases each). Germline V gene lookup returns CDR1 SGHVS and CDR2 FQNEAQ. V was cut by 1 base and J by 5 bases, with 17 bases left in between. This CDR3 contains 16 residues. The CDR3 region has the DNA TGTGCCAGCAGCTTAGAAGTTATTTTCGAGGGGGAGACCCAGTACTTC. Its translation is CASSLEVIFEGETQYF.

The table lists this clonotype with many counts. The chain combines TRBV5-8 with TRBJ2-7; TRBD1 agrees at 10 bases. CDR3 size: 16 residues. Germline V gene lookup returns CDR1 SGHTS and CDR2 YDEGEE. V shed 0 bases, J shed 2 bases, and the junction held 5 bases outside the gene matches. This CDR3 is CASSLGTGTGAYEQYF. CDR3 bases: TGTGCCAGCAGCTTGGGGACCGGGACAGGGGCCTACGAGCAGTACTTC.

Ten or more counts support this clonotype. This sequence joins TRBV6-6 and TRBJ1-2; the match to TRBD1 covers 7 bases. Germline loops: CDR1 MNHNY, CDR2 SVGAGI (reference sequence). The CDR3 covers 15 residues. Unmatched junction bases numbered 14, after V lost 5 bases and J lost 8 bases. CDR3 coding DNA: TGTGCCAGCAGTGACCGACAGGGATGGATACAGGGCTACACCTTC. Protein sequence: CASSDRQGWIQGYTF.

This clonotype was counted at least ten times. This rearrangement joins TRBV5-1 to TRBJ2-5, with 9 bases fitting TRBD1. The germline CDR1 and CDR2 sequences are SGHRS and YFSETQ. CDR3 length: 15 amino acids. Trimming took 3 bases from V and 6 from J; bases not matched to a gene: 9. This chain's CDR3 is CASSSTGGLGKTQYF. The CDR3 DNA reads as TGCGCCAGCAGCTCTACAGGGGGCCTTGGAAAGACCCAGTACTTC.

This clonotype was seen repeatedly, ten times or more. This chain joins TRBV20-1 and TRBJ2-5; 8 bases are a match to TRBD1. From germline, CDR1 is DFQATT and CDR2 SNEGSKA (reference sequence). The J segment lost 7 bases and the V segment lost 0 bases, leaving 7 bases of the junction unmatched. The CDR3 totals 14 residues. The CDR3 DNA follows: TGCAGTGCTAGAGATCGGACAGGGCCATGGACCCAGTACTTC. Its protein product is CSARDRTGPWTQYF.

This clonotype was seen many times. The genes are TRBV29-1 and TRBJ2-7, with 8 bases aligning to TRBD1. CDR3 length equals 14 residues. J lost 0 bases, V lost 3 bases, and 4 bases had no gene match. Germline V lookup: CDR1 SQVTM, CDR2 ANQGSEA. For the CDR3, the DNA is TGCAGCGTTGAGGCGGGACAGGCCTCCTACGAGCAGTACTTC. The encoded protein is CSVEAGQASYEQYF.

The chain couples TRBV9 to TRBJ1-2; tentative D call: TRBD1 (5 bases). The CDR3 covers 13 residues. V dropped 2 bases and J dropped 3 bases, with 8 bases sitting between them. CDR1 and CDR2 (germline): SGDLS, YYNGEE. The CDR3 DNA is TGTGCCAGCAGCGTGGGGGAGGACTATGGCTACACCTTC. Amino acids: CASSVGEDYGYTF.

This clonotype came up many times. The chain employs TRBV29-1 and TRBJ1-1, with D uncertain. Germline CDR1 reads SQVTM; CDR2 reads ANQGSEA. The CDR3 length is 12 residues. Trimming left V 2 bases short and J 3 bases short, with 7 bases between. This CDR3 reads CSVESLDTEAFF. The CDR3 nucleotides read TGCAGCGTTGAAAGCCTGGACACTGAAGCTTTCTTT.

In this sample, this clonotype turned up a few times. The rearrangement joins TRBV5-1 to TRBJ2-3, with unresolved D. CDR3 length equals 15 residues. The V and J ends lost 1 base and 4 bases respectively, with 13 bases between them. Germline CDR1 reads SGHRS; CDR2 reads YFSETQ. The CDR3 nucleotides are TGCGCCAGCAGCTTGACTCGCCGATCGGCAGATACGCAGTATTTT. Translating gives CASSLTRRSADTQYF.

This sequence joins TRBV9 and TRBJ2-3; a weak D match, TRBD2 (6 bases). Per the germline V gene, CDR1 is SGDLS and CDR2 is YYNGEE. Trimming took off 2 bases at V and 0 bases at J, with 10 bases between the two ends. The length of the CDR3 is 15 residues. CDR3 sequence: CASSVGGISTDTQYF. The CDR3 DNA sequence: TGTGCCAGCAGCGTTGGGGGGATTAGCACAGATACGCAGTATTTT.

This chain links TRBV20-1 with TRBJ1-6; D is unresolved. Trimming left V 6 bases short and J 7 bases short, with 19 bases between. The CDR3 extends over 15 amino acids. CDR1 and CDR2 from the germline V gene are DFQATT and SNEGSKA (reference sequence). The CDR3 loop reads CSATPADGGNSPLHF. The CDR3 coding sequence is TGCAGTGCAACCCCGGCGGACGGAGGAAATTCACCCCTCCACTTT.

This clonotype was counted between two and nine times. The chain links TRBV7-2 to TRBJ2-4; 8 nucleotides line up with TRBD1. The CDR3 is 18 residues long. In germline, CDR1 is SGHTA, CDR2 FQGNSA. After removal of 3 bases from V and 1 base from J, the junction contained 11 bases not matched to a gene. This chain's CDR3 is CASSFGTGYVSAKNIQYF. The DNA of the CDR3 is TGTGCCAGCAGCTTCGGGACAGGCTATGTGTCCGCCAAAAACATTCAGTACTTC.